Given below is one TCR beta chain in context. What it binds is unknown. The junction and the germline gene differ at one end; a read error may be behind it. The study ran its PCR with 60 Vbeta and 13 Jbeta primers. Sequencing was performed with immunoSEQ multiplex PCR; in TCRdb, only in-frame clones are kept and a portion is missing. The data hold some 190,000 clones, with about 89% observed a single time. The entry originates in a study of cytomegalovirus exposure and HLA in healthy donors. Study-wide results and limits: CMV serostatus was the only immune exposure information that was available.

Sequencing was performed on PBMCs. The source of this sequence is a man between 25 and 39 years old in good health and CMV-seronegative.

As DNA, the CDR3 is TGTTCCAGCAGCTTAGTACAGACAGGTGTTAACACTGAAGCTTTCTTT. Its translation: CSSSLVQTGVNTEAFF. The chain carries TRBV7-9 and TRBJ1-1; perhaps TRBD1 as D (6 bases). The CDR3 runs to 16 residues. CDR1 SEHNR and CDR2 FQNEAQ come from the germline V gene (reference sequence).